The TCR beta chain under discussion was sequenced for a study of response to subunit inactivated influenza vaccine. Study results and limitations: Few additional T cells are recruited per seasonal influenza vaccination, authors suggested.

The CDR3 covers 15 residues. Germline V gene data show CDR1 as MNHEY and CDR2 as SVGEGT. Concerning this clonotype itself: Its specificity is not known. Sequence at one end of the junction differs from germline and may be a read error.

Each CDR3 protein is one row after TCRdb ran MiXCR on the RT-PCR reads. The table records about 700,000 distinct CDR3 sequences, about 15% of them present only once. The sequence was collected from a man between 45 and 60 years old who received an inactivated influenza vaccine. The specimen was PBMCs from blood, collected around two weeks before vaccination. This chain uses TRBV6-2 or TRBV6-3 with TRBJ1-5; 8 positions agree with TRBD1. The CDR3 protein is CASSYIGQGNQPQPF. For the CDR3, the DNA is TGTGCCAGCAGTTATATTGGACAGGGCAATCAGCCCCAGCCTTTT.